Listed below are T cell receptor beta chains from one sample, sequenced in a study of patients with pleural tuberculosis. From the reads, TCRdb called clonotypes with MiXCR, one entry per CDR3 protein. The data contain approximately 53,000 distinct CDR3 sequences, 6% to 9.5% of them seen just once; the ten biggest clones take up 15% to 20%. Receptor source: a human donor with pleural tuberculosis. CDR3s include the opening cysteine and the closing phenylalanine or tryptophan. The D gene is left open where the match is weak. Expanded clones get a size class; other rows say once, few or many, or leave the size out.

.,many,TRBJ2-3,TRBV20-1,CSASWDSRDTQYF,TGCAGTGCTAGCTGGGACTCCCGAGATACGCAGTATTTT
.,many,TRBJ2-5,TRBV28,CASSFRSSTQYF,TGTGCCAGCAGTTTCCGCTCGTCAACCCAGTACTTC
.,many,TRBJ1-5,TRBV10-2,CASSDDSWNQPQHF,TGCGCCAGCAGTGATGACAGCTGGAATCAGCCCCAGCATTTT
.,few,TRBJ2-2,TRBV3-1,CASSQVLKTGELFF,TGTGCCAGCAGCCAAGTCTTAAAAACCGGGGAGCTGTTTTTT
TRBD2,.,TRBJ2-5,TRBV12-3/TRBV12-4,CASKGLAGAFETQYF,TGTGCCAGCAAAGGACTAGCGGGAGCCTTTGAGACCCAGTACTTC
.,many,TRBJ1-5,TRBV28,CASSSDRFNQPQHF,TGTGCCAGCAGTTCGGACAGATTTAATCAGCCCCAGCATTTT
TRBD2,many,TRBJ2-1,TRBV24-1,CATSDPSGRSSYNEQFF,TGTGCCACCAGTGACCCAAGCGGGAGGAGCTCCTACAATGAGCAGTTCTTC
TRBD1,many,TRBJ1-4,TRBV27,CASCETGTEEEKLFF,TGTGCCAGCTGCGAGACCGGGACAGAAGAAGAAAAACTGTTTTTT
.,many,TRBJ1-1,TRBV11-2,CASSRQRNTEAFF,TGTGCCAGCAGCAGACAGCGCAACACTGAAGCTTTCTTT
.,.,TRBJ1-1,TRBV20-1,CSTREGVYTEAFF,TGCAGTACTAGAGAGGGGGTTTACACTGAGGCTTTCTTT
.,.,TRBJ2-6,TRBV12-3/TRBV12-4,CASSRRGYSGANVLTF,TGTGCCAGCAGTAGACGGGGTTACTCTGGGGCCAACGTCCTGACTTTC
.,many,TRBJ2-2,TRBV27,CASSFTASPGELFF,TGTGCCAGCAGTTTCACCGCATCTCCGGGGGAGCTGTTTTTT
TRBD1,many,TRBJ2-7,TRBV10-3,CAIGQGAVYEQYF,TGTGCCATCGGACAGGGGGCTGTCTACGAGCAGTACTTC
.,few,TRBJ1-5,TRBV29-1,CSVGQMNQPQHF,TGCAGCGTTGGACAGATGAATCAGCCCCAGCATTTT
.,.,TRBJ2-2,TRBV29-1,CSVLSRVNTGELFF,TGCAGCGTACTAAGCCGGGTTAACACCGGGGAGCTGTTTTTT
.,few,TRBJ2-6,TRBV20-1,CSADARNTAGANVLTF,TGCAGTGCCGACGCGCGCAATACGGCGGGGGCCAACGTCCTGACTTTC
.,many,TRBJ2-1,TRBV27,CASSLFSFSYNEQFF,TGTGCCAGCAGTTTATTTTCGTTTTCCTACAATGAGCAGTTCTTC
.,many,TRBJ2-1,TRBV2,CASKVGPNRNEQFF,TGTGCCAGCAAGGTGGGGCCGAACCGGAATGAGCAGTTCTTC
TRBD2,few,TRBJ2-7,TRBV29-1,CSVGSSGGYEQYF,TGCAGCGTTGGGTCTAGCGGGGGCTACGAGCAGTACTTC
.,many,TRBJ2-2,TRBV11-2,CASSGLTGELFF,TGTGCCAGCAGCGGACTGACCGGGGAGCTGTTTTTT
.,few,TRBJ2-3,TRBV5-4,CASSLPFTDTQYF,TGTGCCAGCAGCTTACCGTTCACAGATACGCAGTATTTT
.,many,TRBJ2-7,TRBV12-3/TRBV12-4,CASSPPGGGRREQYF,TGTGCCAGCAGTCCCCCTGGGGGAGGTAGGCGCGAGCAGTACTTC
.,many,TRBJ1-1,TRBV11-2,CASSPQGKGNTEAFF,TGTGCCAGCAGCCCTCAGGGGAAGGGTAACACTGAAGCTTTCTTT
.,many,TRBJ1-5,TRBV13,CASSLGRGRSNQPQHF,TGTGCCAGCAGCTTAGGCCGGGGTAGGAGCAATCAGCCCCAGCATTTT
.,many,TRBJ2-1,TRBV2,CASSEIELAHNEQFF,TGTGCCAGCAGTGAAATCGAGCTAGCTCACAATGAGCAGTTCTTC
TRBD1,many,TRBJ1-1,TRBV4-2,CASRRTGGPEAFF,TGTGCCAGCAGACGAACAGGGGGCCCTGAAGCTTTCTTT